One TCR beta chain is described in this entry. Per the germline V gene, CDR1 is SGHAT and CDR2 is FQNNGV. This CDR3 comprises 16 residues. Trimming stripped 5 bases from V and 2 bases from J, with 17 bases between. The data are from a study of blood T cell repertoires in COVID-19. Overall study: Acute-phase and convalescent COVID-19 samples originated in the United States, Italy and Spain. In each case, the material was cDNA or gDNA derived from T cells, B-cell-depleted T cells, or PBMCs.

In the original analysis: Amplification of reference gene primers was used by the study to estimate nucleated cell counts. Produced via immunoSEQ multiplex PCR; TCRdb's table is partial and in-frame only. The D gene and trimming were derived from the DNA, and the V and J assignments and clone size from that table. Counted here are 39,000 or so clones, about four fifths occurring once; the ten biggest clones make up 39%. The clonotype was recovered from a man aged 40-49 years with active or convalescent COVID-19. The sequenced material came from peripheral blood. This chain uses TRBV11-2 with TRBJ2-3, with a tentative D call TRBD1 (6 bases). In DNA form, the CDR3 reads TGTGCCAGCAGCAAACACAGGGCTCTCTCCACAGATACGCAGTATTTT. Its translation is CASSKHRALSTDTQYF.